The source of this T cell receptor beta chain is a study of spatial heterogeneity in lung cancer. Study-level information: Beta-chain sequences consistently outnumbered alpha-chain sequences in detection. Every unique TCR and UMI combination, on average, appeared more than ten times in raw reads. General study results and limits: Resection saw ubiquitous expanded tumor TCRs appear in blood more than follow-up did.

Time point in this sample: sample taken at primary tumor resection. Unsorted whole RNA samples from tumor, nontumor lung or frozen PBMC were sequenced. TCRdb fed the 5' RACE reads into MiXCR, producing one record per CDR3 protein. Of 20,000 to 25,000 distinct CDR3 sequences listed, about 7% were seen once; the top ten hold 14%. This clonotype appeared many times. The antigen is undetermined. The V end was cut by 0 bases, the J end by 5 bases, with 14 bases between. CDR1 is LGHNA and CDR2 is YNFKEQ in the germline V gene. The CDR3 loop spans 15 amino acids. The receptor's source is a male donor with early-stage non-small cell lung cancer. The specimen comprised PBMCs, sampled at surgery. The V call is TRBV4-2, the J call TRBJ2-7; D tentatively reads TRBD1 or TRBD2 (5 bases each). This chain's CDR3 is CASSQERGSRNEQYF. The CDR3 bases are TGTGCCAGCAGCCAAGAACGGGGCTCTCGTAACGAGCAGTACTTC.